Shown below are 31 T cell receptor beta chains from a single sample sequenced in a study of CD8+CD57+ T cells in acquired aplastic anemia. Genomic DNA, the template, was used for profiling of the TCR beta VDJ and CDR3. TCRdb re-analysed the reads in MiXCR, keeping a single row per CDR3 protein. The data contain 400,000 to 450,000 distinct CDR3 sequences, 65% to 75% of them seen just once; the ten biggest clones take up 3.5% to 4.5%. Sequenced sample: sorted CD4+, CD8+, or CD8+CD57+ T cells (not recorded which) from PBMCs. The receptors shown here come from a human donor in good health, serving as a control.

Remarks on this clonotype: Relative to the germline gene, one junction end is altered; a read error may explain this. This chain connects TRBV6-1 to TRBJ2-1; tentative D call: TRBD1 (6 bases). Germline CDR1 reads MNHNS; CDR2 reads SASEGT. This CDR3 region has 15 residues. The CDR3 DNA sequence: TGTGCCAGCAGCGAGCACAGGGATGATCTCAATGCGCAGTTCTTC. It specifies CASSEHRDDLNAQFF.

The rearrangement uses TRBV15 and TRBJ1-2; TRBD1 matches at 7 bases. V dropped 1 base and J dropped 6; count of bases not matched to a gene: 8. There are 15 residues in the CDR3. The germline V gene encodes CDR1 LNHNV and CDR2 YYDKDF (reference sequence). The DNA of the CDR3 is TGTGCCACCAGCAGAGTCGGGTCAGGGGGTCATGGCTACACCTTC. Its translation is CATSRVGSGGHGYTF.

The CDR3 loop reads CSASAGNYLYTF. The CDR3 DNA sequence: TGCAGTGCTAGCGCGGGGAACTATCTTTACACCTTC. The chain recombines TRBV20-1 with TRBJ1-2; the D is unclear. Trimming took 3 bases from V and 11 from J, leaving 16 bases between them. CDR1 is DFQATT and CDR2 is SNEGSKA in the germline V gene (reference sequence). CDR3 length equals 12 residues.

A note on this clonotype: Since a much larger clone is just one base distant, this may be a read error. The CDR3 does not end in the conserved phenylalanine or tryptophan, so this is likely a read error. This chain joins TRBV6-1 and TRBJ1-4; no clear D gene. From germline, CDR1 is MNHNS and CDR2 SASEGT. This CDR3 is 17 amino acids long. The ends were cut back, 2 bases at V and 0 bases at J, with 13 bases in the middle. This chain's CDR3 is CASSEKRDLATNEKLFL. DNA for the CDR3: TGTGCCAGCAGTGAAAAAAGGGATCTGGCAACTAATGAAAAACTGTTTTTG.

The chain couples TRBV7-6 to TRBJ2-1; no reliable D call. The V gene's germline CDR1 is SGHVS and CDR2 FNYEAQ. V was cut by 5 bases and J by 16 bases, with 27 bases left in between. CDR3 length: 15 residues. CDR3 in amino acids: CASSGVLGYGYTFFF. The CDR3 DNA follows: TGTGCCAGCAGCGGAGTCCTGGGTTATGGCTACACCTTCTTCTTC.

This rearrangement joins TRBV12-3 or TRBV12-4 to TRBJ2-7; 9 nucleotides line up with TRBD1. This CDR3 has 12 residues. V lost 8 bases, J lost 4 bases, and 3 bases stayed unmatched. The CDR3 DNA reads as TGTGCCAGCGTCGGACAGGGGTACGAGCAGTACTTC. Translating it yields CASVGQGYEQYF.

On this clonotype itself: Compared with germline, one end of the junction differs, possibly owing to a read error. This chain connects TRBV15 to TRBJ1-2; D is ambiguous. Germline CDR1 reads LNHNV; CDR2 reads YYDKDF (reference sequence). The CDR3 spans 15 residues. The CDR3 DNA reads as TGTGCCACCAGCATGGTCACAGAACGGACCTCTCCCCACACCTTT. Translating gives CATSMVTERTSPHTF. The whole variable domain, remainder taken from reference TRBV15 and TRBJ1-2, is DAMVIQNPRYQVTQFGKPVTLSCSQTLNHNVMYWYQQKSSQAPKLLFHYYDKDFNNEADTPDNFQSRRPNTSFCFLDIRSPGLGDTAMYLCATSMVTERTSPHTFGSGTRLTVV.

This rearrangement joins TRBV9 to TRBJ1-2; no clear D gene. The CDR3 has 11 residues. V lost 5 bases, J lost 8 bases, and 10 bases lay in between. Germline CDR1 reads SGDLS; CDR2 reads YYNGEE. The CDR3 spells CASSTNGGYTF. For the CDR3, the DNA is TGTGCCAGCAGTACCAACGGGGGCTACACCTTC.

Regarding this clonotype: Germline and junction disagree at one end, which may indicate a read error. This chain joins TRBV12-3 or TRBV12-4 and TRBJ2-7, with D unresolved. The CDR3 is 12 residues long. The CDR3 loop is CASSIQNYEQYF. CDR3 DNA: TGTGCCAGCAGCATACAGAACTACGAACAGTACTTC.

The CDR3 loop reads CALRPNNSYEQHF. The CDR3 nucleotides are TGTGCCTTACGTCCCAACAACTCATACGAGCAGCATTTT. The chain joins TRBV2 to TRBJ1-5; D is ambiguous. This CDR3 spans 13 amino acids. The V gene lost 11 bases and the J gene lost 13 bases, with 24 bases spanning the gap. Looked up from germline, CDR1 is SNHLY and CDR2 is FYNNEI.

Ten or more counts support this clonotype. This rearrangement joins TRBV4-3 to TRBJ2-3, with unresolved D. Germline-derived CDR1 and CDR2 are LGHNA and YSLEER. The germline V and J ends were trimmed by 1 base and 7 bases, with 6 bases remaining between them. This CDR3 has 12 residues. CDR3 DNA: TGCGCCAGCAGCCAAGTTGGGTATACGCAGTATTTT. It yields the protein CASSQVGYTQYF.

This clonotype was detected ten times or more. The chain combines TRBV20-1 with TRBJ2-3; TRBD1 matches 8 bases. The CDR3 length is 13 residues. Trimming removed 5 bases from V and 2 bases from J; junction bases left unmatched: 3. Germline assignment: CDR1 DFQATT and CDR2 SNEGSKA (reference sequence). This CDR3 reads CSAPGQATDTQYF. The CDR3 nucleotides read TGCAGTGCTCCGGGACAGGCCACAGATACGCAGTATTTT.

J is TRBJ1-4 and V is TRBV7-2, with a weak D call TRBD1 (6 bases). CDR1 and CDR2 (germline): SGHTA, FQGNSA. This CDR3 has 15 residues. V was clipped by 3 bases and J by 8 bases, with 16 bases between them. This chain's CDR3 is CASSLAQGREEKLFF. The CDR3 DNA sequence: TGTGCCAGCAGCTTGGCCCAGGGGAGGGAAGAAAAACTGTTTTTT.

This clonotype was seen repeatedly, ten times or more. This rearrangement joins TRBV2 to TRBJ2-2; 8 positions match TRBD2. The CDR3 consists of 14 residues. The trim removed 5 bases at V and 6 bases at J, leaving 5 bases unmatched. Germline V gives CDR1 SNHLY, CDR2 FYNNEI. CDR3 residues: CASSTSGSSGELFF. The CDR3 DNA reads as TGTGCCAGCAGTACTAGCGGTAGCTCCGGGGAGCTGTTTTTT.

This clonotype has at least ten counts. The chain has TRBV5-1 and TRBJ2-3, with 10 bases aligning to TRBD1. The CDR3 spans 14 residues. The trim removed 4 bases at V and 4 bases at J, leaving 3 bases unmatched. Germline V gene data show CDR1 as SGHRS and CDR2 as YFSETQ. The CDR3 DNA is TGCGCCAGCAGCCCCGGGACAGGGGCAGATACGCAGTATTTT. Translated: CASSPGTGADTQYF.

Comment on this clonotype: A junction boundary mismatches the germline segment, possibly from a read error. This sequence joins TRBV6-1 and TRBJ1-3, with a weak D call TRBD1 (6 bases). Germline lookup yields CDR1 MNHNS and CDR2 SASEGT. This CDR3 is 17 amino acids long. The CDR3 DNA sequence: TGTGCCAGCAGTGAAATTTTAGGGGGTGTCTCTGGAAACACCATGTATTTT. Its protein product is CASSEILGGVSGNTMYF.

The V call is TRBV9, the J call TRBJ2-7, with a weak D call TRBD2 (6 bases). V was trimmed by 3 bases and J by 3 bases, leaving 16 bases between them. This CDR3 has 15 residues. Germline CDR1 reads SGDLS; CDR2 reads YYNGEE. The DNA of the CDR3 is TGTGCCAGCAGCGCCCGCCCAGTGGGAGGCTACGAGCAGTACTTC. It translates to CASSARPVGGYEQYF.

At least ten counts were recorded for this clonotype. This chain uses TRBV7-2 with TRBJ1-2; no definite D call. Germline CDR1 reads SGHTA; CDR2 reads FQGNSA. Trimming removed 1 base at V and 4 bases at J, with 4 bases between. This CDR3 region has 12 residues. CDR3 in DNA: TGTGCCAGCAGCTTAGAGGGCTATGGCTACACCTTC. Residues: CASSLEGYGYTF.

A word on this clonotype: Relative to the germline gene, one junction end is altered; a read error may explain this. The rearrangement uses TRBV11-2 and TRBJ1-4, with D possibly being TRBD1 (6 bases). The CDR3 consists of 14 residues. Germline loops: CDR1 SGHAT, CDR2 FQNNGV. The DNA for the CDR3 is TGTGCCAGCAGTCAAGGGGGGAATAATGAAACACTGTTTTTT. This codes for CASSQGGNNETLFF.

This clonotype was found once. The chain is built from TRBV20-1 and TRBJ1-1; D call uncertain. The CDR3 runs to 12 residues. The V gene's germline CDR1 is DFQATT and CDR2 SNEGSKA (reference sequence). The CDR3 nucleotides are TGCAGCGTTGACTCCGGGATGACTGAAGCTTTCTTT. Amino acids: CSVDSGMTEAFF.

A remark on this clonotype: As the CDR3 is not closed by the conserved phenylalanine or tryptophan, this likely results from a read error. The limits of the CDR3 on the DNA are not certain, so only TCRdb's listed CDR3 is given. The rearrangement links TRBV19 to TRBJ2-6; the table gives TRBD2 as D, unverified against the DNA. Germline lookup yields CDR1 LNHDA and CDR2 SQIVND (reference sequence). The CDR3 is 16 residues long, counting both termini. The CDR3: CASSMSSSSAGSYLFV.

This clonotype has only one observation. The V gene is TRBV7-6, the J gene TRBJ2-7, with D perhaps TRBD2 (7 bases). This CDR3 is 16 amino acids long. CDR1 is SGHVS, CDR2 FNYEAQ, per germline. Trimming stripped 0 bases from V and 6 bases from J, with 18 bases between. The CDR3 is CASSLARGGQRGEQYF. The DNA for the CDR3 is TGTGCCAGCAGCTTAGCAAGGGGGGGGCAACGTGGCGAGCAGTACTTC.

Concerning this clonotype: Since the CDR3 does not end with the conserved phenylalanine or tryptophan, this likely comes from a read error. The chain employs TRBV10-3 and TRBJ2-5; 7 positions match TRBD2. CDR1 is ENHRY, CDR2 SYGVKD, per germline. Unmatched junction bases numbered 6, after V lost 8 bases and J lost 0 bases. The CDR3 is made up of 14 amino acids. The CDR3 bases are TGTGCCATCTGGCCCGGGACTAACCAAGAGACCCAGTACCTC. Its translation: CAIWPGTNQETQYL.

This chain links TRBV10-1 with TRBJ2-7; tentatively, D is TRBD1 (6 bases). The assigned J gene may be wrong: the sequence end matches TRBJ2-1 better. The CDR3 length is 13 residues. CDR1 is WNHNN, CDR2 SYGVQD, per germline (reference sequence). DNA of the CDR3: TGCGCCAGCAGCCGGGACAACTACAATGAGCAGTTCTTC. This translates into CASSRDNYNEQFF.

This clonotype was seen many times. The genes are TRBV6-5 and TRBJ1-5; TRBD1 is a possible D gene (6 bases). Per the germline V gene, CDR1 is MNHEY and CDR2 is SVGAGI. The germline V and J ends were trimmed by 4 bases and 1 base, with 14 bases remaining between them. The CDR3 runs to 16 residues. The CDR3 DNA follows: TGTGCCAGCAGTTCCCGCAGGGGTTTAAGCAATCAGCCCCAGCATTTT. Residues: CASSSRRGLSNQPQHF.

This clonotype was seen ten or more times. The chain links TRBV6-1 to TRBJ1-1, with 9 bases fitting TRBD1. Looked up from germline, CDR1 is MNHNS and CDR2 is SASEGT. With 7 bases clipped from V and 4 bases from J, the junction kept 7 bases outside the gene matches. The CDR3 loop spans 14 amino acids. The CDR3 region is CASTGTGPSTEAFF. DNA of the CDR3: TGTGCCAGCACCGGGACAGGGCCGAGCACTGAAGCTTTCTTT.

In its sample, this clonotype was seen many times. The rearrangement uses TRBV25-1 and TRBJ1-5; 8 bases align to TRBD1. V was pared by 5 bases and J by 7 bases, with 10 bases of the junction left unmatched. Germline CDR1 and CDR2: MGHDK and SYGVNS. This CDR3 region has 15 residues. The CDR3 spells CASSTLDRDYQPQHF. The CDR3 DNA is TGTGCCAGCAGTACACTGGACAGGGATTACCAGCCCCAGCATTTT.

This clonotype was seen repeatedly, ten times or more. The chain recombines TRBV19 with TRBJ1-1; D gene uncertain. The V gene lost 3 bases and the J gene lost 2 bases, with 13 bases spanning the gap. Looked up from germline, CDR1 is LNHDA and CDR2 is SQIVND (reference sequence). The CDR3 runs to 15 residues. This chain's CDR3 is CASSINDPRNTEAFF. The CDR3 DNA follows: TGTGCCAGTAGTATTAACGACCCCAGAAACACTGAAGCTTTCTTT.

This clonotype was seen once. A much larger clone sits a single nucleotide away, making a read error possible. The J gene is TRBJ2-2, the V gene TRBV12-3 or TRBV12-4; 7 nucleotides agree with TRBD1. The CDR3 runs to 15 residues. V shed 3 bases, J shed 3 bases, and the junction held 4 bases outside the gene matches. DNA of the CDR3: TGTGCCAGCAGTTTTCGAGGGACAGACACCGGGGAGCTGTTTTTT. Encoded protein: CASSFRGTDTGELFF.

About this clonotype: One end of the junction does not line up with germline, which may come from a read error. J is TRBJ2-7 and V is TRBV7-3; 7 bases map to TRBD2. Germline V gene sequence: CDR1 SGHTA, CDR2 FQGTGA. The CDR3 length is 14 residues. This CDR3 is CASSLTSRTYGQYF. The CDR3 bases are TGCGCCAGCAGCTTGACTAGCCGAACCTATGGGCAGTACTTC.

This clonotype occurred once. One end of the junction is discordant with germline, which a read error may explain. The V gene is TRBV7-8, the J gene TRBJ2-3; D perhaps matches TRBD2 (7 bases). The CDR3 covers 15 residues. Germline CDR1 is SGHVS and CDR2 is FQNEAQ. The CDR3 spells CASSLATGRGETQYF. CDR3 DNA: TGTGCCAGTAGCTTAGCGACGGGGAGGGGGGAGACCCAGTATTTT.